Below, 7 T cell receptor beta chains from the same sample are listed, as sequenced in a study of CXCR3-negative and CXCR3-positive naive CD8 T cells. UMI-tagged TRB cDNA libraries were built via 5' RACE. TCRdb re-analyzed the 5' RACE reads; it lists each CDR3 protein once, without DNA. This sample's clone table lists some 100,000 distinct CDR3 sequences. The antigens of these receptors remain unknown. Study-level points and caveats: Hydrophobicity of TRB CDR3s was greater in CXCR3-positive naive cells than in CXCR3-negative naive cells.

Sequencing input: naive CXCR3+ CD8+ T cells from blood. Subset reported: CD45RO-CCR7+CD27+CD95- naive CD8+ T cells expressing CXCR3 (TNR3+). These TCRs come from a human donor in good health. Some clones in this sample may be carry-over from other donors' samples.

The chain's CDR3 is CASSPSGQGYESF. The chain links TRBV28 to TRBJ1-1; there is no DNA to check the TCRdb D call of TRBD1. From germline, CDR1 is MDHEN and CDR2 SYDVKM. The CDR3 is made up of 13 amino acids.

The V gene is TRBV6-6, the J gene TRBJ1-5; there is no DNA to check the TCRdb D call of TRBD1. Germline-derived CDR1 and CDR2 are MNHNY and SVGAGI (reference sequence). There are 17 residues in the CDR3. The CDR3 region is CASSFGAGAYSNQPQHF.

V gene TRBV28 combines with J gene TRBJ2-1; TCRdb returns TRBD1, unconfirmable since there is no DNA. CDR1 is MDHEN and CDR2 is SYDVKM in the germline V gene. The CDR3 has 14 residues. The CDR3 here is CASSSRTGFHEQFF.

This sequence joins TRBV3-1 and TRBJ2-7. CDR1 and CDR2 (germline): LGHDT, YNNKEL (reference sequence). CDR3 length equals 12 residues. Here the CDR3 reads CASSQALMEQYF.

The chain carries TRBV3-1 and TRBJ2-1; no DNA is available, so the TRBD2 call from TCRdb remains unchecked. This CDR3 comprises 19 residues. The germline gives CDR1 LGHDT, CDR2 YNNKEL (reference sequence). The CDR3 loop is CASSQELAGGPSSYNEQFF.

This rearrangement joins TRBV29-1 to TRBJ2-7; the TCRdb call, TRBD1, lacks DNA for checking. The length of the CDR3 is 13 residues. Germline values: CDR1 SQVTM, CDR2 ANQGSEA. CDR3 loop: CSVPGTGVYEQYF.

This sequence joins TRBV11-2 and TRBJ1-4; TCRdb proposes TRBD1, but this gene call is untestable without DNA. The V gene's germline CDR1 is SGHAT and CDR2 FQNNGV. The CDR3 spans 17 residues. CDR3 protein: CASSSPGTGEQDEKLFF.